This T cell receptor (beta chain) originates from a study of blood T cell repertoires in COVID-19. Study-level information: Researchers got acute and convalescent COVID-19 samples from the United States, Italy and Spain. PBMCs, B-cell-depleted T cells, or T cells provided the cDNA or gDNA that made up the material.

Study processing details: Estimated nucleated cell counts came from reference gene primer amplification. Sequencing used immunoSEQ multiplex PCR; TCRdb keeps in-frame clones, though not all of them. The DNA gave D and trimming, while V, J and clone size come from that table. The sample gives some 350,000 clones, under 95% of which show up once; less than 3.5% is in the top ten. V shed 8 bases and J shed 6 bases, with 16 bases lying between them. CDR1 and CDR2 (germline): MNHEY, SMNVEV (reference sequence). This CDR3 has 13 amino acids. This clone was recorded once. The genes are TRBV27 and TRBJ2-5; tentative D call: TRBD1 (6 bases). The receptor's source is a woman aged 18-30 years who had recovered from COVID-19. The sequenced sample was peripheral blood. CDR3 in amino acids: CASGLRGAKTQYF. In DNA form, the CDR3 reads TGTGCCAGCGGCCTCAGGGGCGCAAAGACCCAGTACTTC.